Shown below are 17 T cell receptor beta chains from a single sample sequenced in a study of human T cells and chemical hapten exposure (dated by TCRdb to the early 2020s). The library was obtained by RACE. Reads for this sample came from a NextSeq 500. The raw public data were reprocessed by TCRdb itself: fastp quality trimming at Q25, MiXCR clonotype calling, in-frame beta chains only. Entries that share a CDR3 protein sequence are merged under the most common genes and DNA. Here the sample has 350,000 to 400,000 distinct CDR3 sequences; 4.5% to 6% occur a single time. Roughly 2.6% of the sample is taken by the ten largest. According to the study, the label for this sample's time point signals: pre-sensitization, week 0. Explained via the paper, the treatment or condition label denotes: therapeutic diphenylcyclopropenone sensitization with weekly scalp DPC. The source material was whole blood, sampled in connection with sensitization to the hapten diphenylcyclopropenone (DPC). The receptors were gathered from a woman in her forties or fifties with alopecia areata. Some clones in this sample may be carry-over from other donors' samples.

The chain has TRBV12-3 or TRBV12-4 and TRBJ2-5, with a weak D call TRBD2 (7 bases). V lost 5 bases, J lost 1 base, and 14 bases lay in between. The CDR3 sequence is 15 residues long. CDR3 sequence reads: CASSPGGARQETQYF. CDR3 DNA sequence: TGTGCCAGCAGTCCTGGGGGGGCGCGCCAAGAGACCCAGTACTTC.

This clonotype was counted a few times. V is TRBV3-1 and J is TRBJ2-4, with 7 bases lining up with TRBD1. J lost 16 bases, V lost 3 bases, and 9 bases had no gene match. The CDR3 has 12 residues. Per germline, CDR1 LGHDT and CDR2 YNNKEL (reference sequence). The DNA for the CDR3 is TGTGCCAGCAGCCAGACGACAGGGCAGACCTACTTC. Protein sequence: CASSQTTGQTYF.

Many counts were recorded for this clonotype. V usage is TRBV7-2 and J usage is TRBJ2-1, with D perhaps given as TRBD1 or TRBD2 (5 bases each). The CDR3 runs 15 residues. Germline assignment: CDR1 SGHTA and CDR2 FQGNSA. V was cut by 0 bases and J by 9 bases, with 15 bases left in between. CDR3 nucleotide sequence: TGTGCCAGCAGCTTAGCTTTAGGGACCTATGGTGAGCAGTTCTTC. Translating it yields CASSLALGTYGEQFF.

With respect to this clonotype: Given a much more abundant clone one base away, this may be a read error. The chain has TRBV7-9 and TRBJ2-6, with D perhaps matching TRBD1 (8 bases). This CDR3 comprises 17 residues. Germline CDR1 SEHNR, CDR2 FQNEAQ (reference sequence). CDR3 DNA sequence: TGTGCCAACAGCAAGACAGGGGCGGGGGCCGGGGCCAACGTCCTGACTTTC. Amino acids: CANSKTGAGAGANVLTF. Variable domain in full (rest from reference TRBV7-9 and TRBJ2-6): DTGVSQNPRHKITKRGQNVTFRCDPISEHNRLYWYRQTLGQGPEFLTYFQNEAQLEKSRLLSDRFSAERPKGSFSTLEIQRTEQGDSAMYLCANSKTGAGAGANVLTFGAGSRLTVL.

In this sample, this clonotype turned up a few times. The chain employs TRBV9 and TRBJ2-1, with TRBD1 as a possible D gene (6 bases). Trimming pared 0 bases from V and 5 bases from J, leaving 12 bases between. This CDR3 is 15 amino acids long. Germline values: CDR1 SGDLS, CDR2 YYNGEE. The DNA of the CDR3 is TGTGCCAGCAGCGTAGGAGGGGGATCCCACAATGAGCAGTTCTTC. Translated: CASSVGGGSHNEQFF.

There are a few counts of this clonotype. The chain uses TRBV28 and TRBJ2-1; D might be TRBD1 or TRBD2, each matching 5 bases. The germline V gene encodes CDR1 MDHEN and CDR2 SYDVKM. The length of the CDR3 is 10 residues. The V and J ends lost 11 bases and 10 bases respectively, with 12 bases between them. The CDR3 protein is CAPEGSEQFF. CDR3 coding DNA: TGTGCCCCCGAGGGGTCGGAGCAGTTCTTC.

This clonotype has more than one count but fewer than ten. The chain uses TRBV21-1 and TRBJ1-5; TRBD1, the D gene given by the table, was not confirmed from the DNA. TRBV21-1 is deemed a pseudogene. The CDR3 length is 16 residues. The CDR3: CATGAGGRGSNQPQHF. CDR3 sequence (DNA): TGTGCCACTGGGGCAGGGGGGAGAGGAAGCAATCAGCCCCAGCATTTT.

This clonotype was detected many times. The chain is built from TRBV29-1 and TRBJ2-6; TRBD1 aligns across 12 bases. The CDR3 has 15 residues. Germline V gene lookup returns CDR1 SQVTM and CDR2 ANQGSEA. V trimming: 7 bases; J trimming: 4 bases; junction bases outside the gene matches: 5. The CDR3, as DNA: TGCAGCGCGGGACAGGGGGCGCGAGGGGCCAACGTCCTGACTTTC. It yields the protein CSAGQGARGANVLTF.

This clonotype was seen repeatedly, ten times or more. The chain recombines TRBV29-1 with TRBJ2-7; perhaps TRBD2 as D (5 bases). V lost 4 bases to trimming and J lost 5 bases, with 12 bases between them. The CDR3 runs to 12 residues. Germline V gene data show CDR1 as SQVTM and CDR2 as ANQGSEA. In DNA, the CDR3 is TGCAGCGTTGTACCCGCCGGGGACGAGCAGTACTTC. Its protein product is CSVVPAGDEQYF.

Concerning this clonotype: Germline is not matched at one junction end, which may reflect a read error. The genes are TRBV20-1 and TRBJ1-5; D is undetermined. The CDR3 runs 13 residues. CDR1 is DFQATT and CDR2 is SNEGSKA in the germline V gene (reference sequence). This CDR3 is CSGRDQVEGPQHF. The CDR3 DNA sequence: TGCAGTGGTAGAGATCAGGTGGAAGGTCCCCAGCATTTT.

This chain joins TRBV16 and TRBJ1-1; 8 nucleotides align to TRBD1. The CDR3 is made up of 15 amino acids. Germline CDR1 is KGHSY and CDR2 is FQNENV. Germline trimming cut 0 bases from V and 3 bases from J; bases unmatched to any gene: 3. The CDR3 sequence is CASSQSGTGYTEAFF. As DNA, the CDR3 is TGTGCCAGCAGCCAATCCGGGACAGGCTACACTGAAGCTTTCTTT.

This chain uses TRBV7-8 with TRBJ2-7; 10 bases line up with TRBD2. From germline, CDR1 is SGHVS and CDR2 FQNEAQ. The CDR3 contains 15 residues. The V and J ends lost 1 base and 5 bases, in that order; junction bases with no gene match: 5. DNA of the CDR3: TGTGCCAGCAGCTTAGTAACTAGCGGGACACACGAGCAGTACTTC. Encoded protein: CASSLVTSGTHEQYF. The whole variable domain, remainder taken from reference TRBV7-8 and TRBJ2-7, is GAGVSQSPRYKVAKRGQDVALRCDPISGHVSLFWYQQALGQGPEFLTYFQNEAQLDKSGLPSDRFFAERPEGSVSTLKIQRTQQEDSAVYLCASSLVTSGTHEQYFGPGTRLTVT.

This clonotype was seen repeatedly, ten times or more. V gene TRBV30 combines with J gene TRBJ2-1, with 9 bases matching TRBD2. The CDR3 has 15 residues. V shed 1 base and J 7 bases; nucleotides not matched to a gene: 8. Looked up from germline, CDR1 is GTSNPN and CDR2 is SVGIG (reference sequence). In DNA form, the CDR3 reads TGTGCCTGGAGTGCAGGCGGGAGGGCCTTGAATGAGCAGTTCTTC. The encoded protein is CAWSAGGRALNEQFF.

The CDR3: CASSMAGALTDTQYF. The CDR3 coding sequence is TGTGCCAGCAGCATGGCGGGGGCCCTCACAGATACGCAGTATTTT. This chain links TRBV11-2 with TRBJ2-3, with a possible D match to TRBD2 (7 bases). Trimming removed 5 bases from V and 2 bases from J, with 14 bases in between. The V gene's germline CDR1 is SGHAT and CDR2 FQNNGV. This CDR3 comprises 15 residues.

This clonotype was observed many times. CDR3 sequence: CASSPLAVLGELFF. As DNA, the CDR3 is TGTGCCAGCAGCCCACTAGCGGTTCTCGGGGAGCTGTTTTTT. The genes are TRBV7-8 and TRBJ2-2, with 8 bases that match TRBD2. J was trimmed by 7 bases and V by 5 bases; bases with no gene match: 6. The CDR3 contains 14 residues. Per the germline V gene, CDR1 is SGHVS and CDR2 is FQNEAQ.

This clonotype has at least ten counts. The V gene is TRBV7-9, the J gene TRBJ2-1; 8 bases line up with TRBD2. Per germline, CDR1 SEHNR and CDR2 FQNEAQ (reference sequence). This CDR3 spans 15 amino acids. Losses at the gene ends were 4 bases for V and 7 bases for J; bases not matched to a gene: 9. The CDR3 region has the DNA TGTGCCAGCAGCTCGGGACTAGAGTTCGGGAATGAGCAGTTCTTC. Protein product: CASSSGLEFGNEQFF.

This clonotype showed up many times. The V and J genes are TRBV9 and TRBJ2-7; no clear D gene. The CDR3 is 13 residues long. CDR1 and CDR2 (germline): SGDLS, YYNGEE. Between the trimmed V and J ends, which lost 0 bases and 1 base, there was a span of 5 bases. CDR3 amino acids: CASSVEGSYEQYF. The CDR3 bases are TGTGCCAGCAGCGTAGAGGGTTCCTACGAGCAGTACTTC.